A single sample gave rise to the 4 T cell receptor beta chains below, sequenced in a study of blood T cell repertoires in COVID-19. Profiling relied on immunoSEQ multiplex PCR, and the TCRdb table lists in-frame clones only, not all of them. The table includes more than 12,000 clones, around 91% detected once. The material sequenced was peripheral blood. The origin of the receptors is a human donor in a cohort sampled during active COVID-19.

The chain carries TRBV6-2 or TRBV6-3 and TRBJ2-1; tentative D call: TRBD2 (5 bases). Germline values: CDR1 MNHEY, CDR2 SVGEGT. The CDR3 has 12 residues. Trimming stripped 5 bases from V and 7 bases from J, with 9 bases between. The chain's CDR3 is CASSKTGNEQFF. CDR3 nucleotide sequence: TGTGCCAGCAGTAAGACGGGGAATGAGCAGTTCTTC.

This chain joins TRBV5-1 and TRBJ2-1; weak D call: TRBD1 (6 bases). The germline gives CDR1 SGHRS, CDR2 YFSETQ. Deletions cut 3 bases from V and 8 bases from J, with 18 bases between. This CDR3 has 15 residues. The DNA of the CDR3 is TGCGCCAGCAGCTCAGGGGCACCCAGGAAGGATGAGCAGTTCTTC. This sequence encodes CASSSGAPRKDEQFF.

This chain links TRBV10-3 with TRBJ2-1; maybe TRBD1 (6 bases). The CDR3 consists of 13 residues. The ends were cut back, 10 bases at V and 6 bases at J, with 16 bases in the middle. The germline gives CDR1 ENHRY, CDR2 SYGVKD. The CDR3 protein is CATRGSEGNEQFF. The CDR3, as DNA: TGTGCCACCAGGGGCTCCGAGGGCAATGAGCAGTTCTTC.

This clone has just one count. The chain combines TRBV18 with TRBJ1-2; D is perhaps TRBD1 (6 bases). Germline values: CDR1 KGHSH, CDR2 LQKENI. Trimming removed 6 bases at V and 2 bases at J, with 10 bases between. The length of the CDR3 is 13 residues. CDR3 bases: TGTGCCAGCTCTCGGACAGACAACTATGGCTACACCTTC. Protein sequence: CASSRTDNYGYTF. Variable domain in full (rest from reference TRBV18 and TRBJ1-2): NAGVMQNPRHLVRRRGQEARLRCSPMKGHSHVYWYRQLPEEGLKFMVYLQKENIIDESGMPKERFSAEFPKEGPSILRIQQVVRGDSAAYFCASSRTDNYGYTFGSGTRLTVV.